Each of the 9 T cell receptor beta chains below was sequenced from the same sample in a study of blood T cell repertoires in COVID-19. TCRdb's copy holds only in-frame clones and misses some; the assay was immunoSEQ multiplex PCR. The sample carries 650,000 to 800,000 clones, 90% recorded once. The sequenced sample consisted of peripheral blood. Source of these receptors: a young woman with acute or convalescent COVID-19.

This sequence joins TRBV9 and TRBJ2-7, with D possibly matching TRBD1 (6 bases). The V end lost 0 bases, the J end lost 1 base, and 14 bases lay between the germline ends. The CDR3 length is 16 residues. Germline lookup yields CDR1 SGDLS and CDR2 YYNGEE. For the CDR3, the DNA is TGTGCCAGCAGCGTAGAACGGGACACACTGTCCTACGAGCAGTACTTC. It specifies CASSVERDTLSYEQYF.

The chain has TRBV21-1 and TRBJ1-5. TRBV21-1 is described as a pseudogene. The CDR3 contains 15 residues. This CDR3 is CASSKSGYSNQPQHF. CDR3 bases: TGTGCCAGCAGCAAATCGGGATACAGCAATCAGCCCCAGCATTTT.

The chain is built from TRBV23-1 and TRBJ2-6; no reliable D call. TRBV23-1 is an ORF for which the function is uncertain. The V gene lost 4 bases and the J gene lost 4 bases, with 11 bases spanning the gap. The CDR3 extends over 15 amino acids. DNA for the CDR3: TGCGCCAGCAGTCTCCGGTGGGCAGGGGCCAACGTCCTGACTTTC. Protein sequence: CASSLRWAGANVLTF.

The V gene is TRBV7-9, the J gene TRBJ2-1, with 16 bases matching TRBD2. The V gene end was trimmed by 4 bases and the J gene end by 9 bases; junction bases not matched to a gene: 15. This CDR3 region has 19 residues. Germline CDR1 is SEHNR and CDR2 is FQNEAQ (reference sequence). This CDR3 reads CASSSWVSGLAGGPGEQFF. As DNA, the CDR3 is TGTGCCAGCAGCTCATGGGTGTCGGGACTAGCGGGGGGGCCGGGTGAGCAGTTCTTC.

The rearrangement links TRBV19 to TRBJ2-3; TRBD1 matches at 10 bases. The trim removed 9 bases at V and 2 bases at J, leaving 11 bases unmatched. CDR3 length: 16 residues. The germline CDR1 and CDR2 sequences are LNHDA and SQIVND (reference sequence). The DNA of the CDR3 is TGTGCCAGCAAGAGAGGGGGACAGGGGCACACAGATACGCAGTATTTT. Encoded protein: CASKRGGQGHTDTQYF.

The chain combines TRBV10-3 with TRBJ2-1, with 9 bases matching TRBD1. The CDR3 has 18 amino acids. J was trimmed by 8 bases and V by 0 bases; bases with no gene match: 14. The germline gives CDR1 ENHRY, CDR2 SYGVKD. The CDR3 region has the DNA TGTGCCATCAGTGAGTCGATGATAACAGGGGGCGCTTATGATGAGCAGTTCTTC. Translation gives CAISESMITGGAYDEQFF.

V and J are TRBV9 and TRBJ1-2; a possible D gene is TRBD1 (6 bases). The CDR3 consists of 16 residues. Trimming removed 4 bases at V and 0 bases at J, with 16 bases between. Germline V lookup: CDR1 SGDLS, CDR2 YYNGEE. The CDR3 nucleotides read TGTGCCAGCAGCAGTACAGGGAATTTAGCTAACTATGGCTACACCTTC. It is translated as CASSSTGNLANYGYTF.

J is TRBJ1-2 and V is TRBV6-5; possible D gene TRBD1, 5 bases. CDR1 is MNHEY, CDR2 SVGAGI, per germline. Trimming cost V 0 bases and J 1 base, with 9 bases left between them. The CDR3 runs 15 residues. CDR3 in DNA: TGTGCCAGCAGTTACTCCGGACACATTAACTATGGCTACACCTTC. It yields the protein CASSYSGHINYGYTF.

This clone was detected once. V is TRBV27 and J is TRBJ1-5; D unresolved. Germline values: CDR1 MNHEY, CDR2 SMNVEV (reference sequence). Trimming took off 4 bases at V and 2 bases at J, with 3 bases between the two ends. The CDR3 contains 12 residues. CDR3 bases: TGTGCCAGCAGTTCAGGCAATCAGCCCCAGCATTTT. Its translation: CASSSGNQPQHF.